This T cell receptor (beta chain) was found in a study of blood T cell repertoires in COVID-19. Study overall: Spain, Italy and the United States supplied samples that represented acute and convalescent COVID-19. T cells, B-cell-depleted T cells, or PBMCs provided the cDNA or gDNA that served as material.

Per the original methods: Nucleated cell number was recorded as an estimate derived from reference gene primer amplification. Sequencing used immunoSEQ multiplex PCR; TCRdb keeps in-frame clones, though not all of them. V, J and clone size reflect that table, while D and trimming were determined from the DNA. The table records 150,000 to 200,000 clones, about 89% of them present only once. Germline CDR1 SGDLS, CDR2 YYNGEE. Deletions cut 5 bases from V and 0 bases from J, with 13 bases between. The CDR3 contains 15 residues. The chain joins TRBV9 to TRBJ2-3, with D perhaps matching TRBD2 (6 bases). Sequenced sample: peripheral blood. The sequence was obtained from a man aged 65-85 years with acute or convalescent COVID-19. In DNA, the CDR3 is TGTGCCAGCAGTTGGGACTCTCCTAGCACAGATACGCAGTATTTT. Translation: CASSWDSPSTDTQYF.